Listed below are T cell receptor beta chains from one sample, sequenced in a study of beta chain features in type 1 diabetes. This table comes from immunoSEQ multiplex PCR, and its TCRdb copy is limited to in-frame clones, with some not included. The table includes more than 150,000 clones, 7.5% to 10% detected once. The sequencing sample was made of central memory CD4+ T cells from blood. The receptors come from a woman younger than 35 in good health. CDR3s leave out the opening cysteine and the closing phenylalanine or tryptophan.

V gene: TRBV18; J gene: TRBJ1-4; CDR3 protein: ASSPELGEKLF
V gene: TRBV5-4; J gene: TRBJ2-5; CDR3 protein: ASSRGGAGGQETQY
V gene: TRBV9; J gene: TRBJ2-1; CDR3 protein: ASSPRSSSYNEQF
V gene: TRBV2; J gene: TRBJ1-6; CDR3 protein: ASSADRVLSPLH
V gene: TRBV30; J gene: TRBJ1-1; CDR3 protein: ACRRDSSEAF
V gene: TRBV5-1; J gene: TRBJ1-1; CDR3 protein: ASSFSGQGHAEAF
V gene: TRBV18; J gene: TRBJ2-7; CDR3 protein: ASSQTLAGGSNEQY
V gene: TRBV6-1; J gene: TRBJ2-2; CDR3 protein: ASSRTSSNTGELF
V gene: TRBV5-1; J gene: TRBJ2-3; CDR3 protein: ASSLIGTSGTDTQY
V gene: TRBV14; J gene: TRBJ1-1; CDR3 protein: ASSRGQGTEAF
V gene: TRBV2; J gene: TRBJ2-1; CDR3 protein: ASSGTSGGISGGEQF
V gene: TRBV9; J gene: TRBJ2-1; CDR3 protein: ASSERLAGYNEQF
V gene: TRBV6-5; J gene: TRBJ2-7; CDR3 protein: ASSYEVGGFEQY
V gene: TRBV9; J gene: TRBJ1-6; CDR3 protein: ASSPRQGANSPLH
V gene: TRBV7-2; J gene: TRBJ1-5; CDR3 protein: ASSSQGKQPQH
V gene: TRBV15; J gene: TRBJ2-7; CDR3 protein: ATSRGQGGEQY
V gene: TRBV9; J gene: TRBJ2-2; CDR3 protein: ASTQGNTGELF
V gene: TRBV18; J gene: TRBJ1-3; CDR3 protein: ASSRGTQGNTIY
V gene: TRBV7-3; J gene: TRBJ2-5; CDR3 protein: ASSLNPGQGWETQY
V gene: TRBV20-1; J gene: TRBJ2-3; CDR3 protein: SGEGTDTQY
V gene: TRBV6-5; J gene: TRBJ2-1; CDR3 protein: ASKLTREYNEQF
V gene: TRBV6-5; J gene: TRBJ2-1; CDR3 protein: ASSPEGTNWNEQF
V gene: TRBV7-2; J gene: TRBJ2-7; CDR3 protein: ASSFSYEQY
V gene: TRBV7-2; J gene: TRBJ2-7; CDR3 protein: ASSEAGDYEQY
V gene: TRBV30; J gene: TRBJ1-1; CDR3 protein: AWSQGQGSTEAF
V gene: TRBV5-1; J gene: TRBJ1-5; CDR3 protein: ASSSDSSNQPQH
V gene: TRBV30; J gene: TRBJ1-1; CDR3 protein: AWSVQWAEAF
V gene: TRBV5-1; J gene: TRBJ1-1; CDR3 protein: ASSLEGTGITEAF
V gene: TRBV5-1; J gene: TRBJ2-3; CDR3 protein: ASSSGTSFSTDTQY
V gene: TRBV10-3; J gene: -; CDR3 protein: AISERGRGLDEQY
V gene: TRBV5-1; J gene: TRBJ1-1; CDR3 protein: ASSLSWESTEAF
V gene: TRBV4-1; J gene: TRBJ2-1; CDR3 protein: ASSLPPGQGPNEQF
V gene: TRBV5-1; J gene: TRBJ2-3; CDR3 protein: ASSPSAESSTDTQY
V gene: TRBV10-3; J gene: TRBJ2-5; CDR3 protein: ATSKAGGGQETQY
V gene: TRBV5-1; J gene: TRBJ2-6; CDR3 protein: ASSFQGAIGANVLT
V gene: TRBV2; J gene: TRBJ2-1; CDR3 protein: ASSPGTGGYNEQF
V gene: TRBV9; J gene: TRBJ2-2; CDR3 protein: ASSATTTGELF
V gene: TRBV5-8; J gene: TRBJ1-4; CDR3 protein: ASRDPGGPGEKLF
V gene: TRBV7-9; J gene: TRBJ1-2; CDR3 protein: ASSLEGGDYGYT
V gene: TRBV7-2; J gene: TRBJ2-3; CDR3 protein: ASSLEVVGTDTQY
V gene: TRBV19; J gene: TRBJ1-1; CDR3 protein: ASSRGDRRRSTEAF
V gene: TRBV11-2; J gene: TRBJ1-2; CDR3 protein: ASSLDHGGVYGYT
V gene: TRBV6-4; J gene: TRBJ1-2; CDR3 protein: ASSDSFRGDGYT
V gene: TRBV6-1; J gene: TRBJ1-2; CDR3 protein: ASTWTGGRGYT
V gene: TRBV18; J gene: TRBJ1-6; CDR3 protein: ASSPGPGQNSPLH
V gene: TRBV5-1; J gene: TRBJ1-1; CDR3 protein: ASSSDTANTEAF
V gene: TRBV4-2; J gene: TRBJ2-2; CDR3 protein: ASSQGNRLRGSGELF
V gene: TRBV5-6; J gene: TRBJ1-5; CDR3 protein: ASTSYRTRNNQPQH